These 5 T cell receptor beta chains originate from one sample sequenced in a study of control samples from healthy donors and cancer patients. This table comes from immunoSEQ multiplex PCR, and its TCRdb copy is limited to in-frame clones, with some not included. The sample includes 200,000 or so clones, just under 95% seen only once; the top ten take 1.5%. Sample: blood. These TCRs come from a man in his fifties or sixties in good health.

V and J are TRBV6-5 and TRBJ1-2, with 7 bases matching TRBD1. The CDR3 has 15 amino acids. The ends lost 0 bases at V and 4 bases at J; junction bases unmatched: 5. Germline V lookup: CDR1 MNHEY, CDR2 SVGAGI. This chain's CDR3 is CASSYSQGGAYGYTF. CDR3 DNA sequence: TGTGCCAGCAGTTACTCCCAGGGGGGGGCCTATGGCTACACCTTC.

This chain links TRBV15 with TRBJ2-3; TRBD2 might be the D (6 bases). The CDR3 consists of 17 residues. V lost 0 bases and J lost 6, with 19 bases in between. Germline CDR1 and CDR2: LNHNV and YYDKDF (reference sequence). CDR3 amino acids: CATSRDTGGTQLDTQYF. The CDR3 DNA reads as TGTGCCACCAGCAGAGATACCGGGGGAACACAGCTTGATACGCAGTATTTT.

This chain uses TRBV24-1 with TRBJ1-5; TRBD1 agrees at 10 bases. CDR1 KGHDR and CDR2 SFDVKD come from the germline V gene. This CDR3 has 14 residues. Trimming removed 9 bases from V and 2 bases from J; junction bases left unmatched: 3. CDR3 region: CATQTGGGNQPQHF. The DNA of the CDR3 is TGTGCCACCCAGACAGGGGGCGGCAATCAGCCCCAGCATTTT.

The chain couples TRBV9 to TRBJ2-2; 9 bases line up with TRBD2. The CDR3 contains 17 residues. V shed 4 bases, J shed 4 bases, and the junction held 11 bases outside the gene matches. Germline V gene sequence: CDR1 SGDLS, CDR2 YYNGEE. CDR3 sequence reads: CASSMGLAPGGTGELFF. CDR3 nucleotides: TGTGCCAGCAGCATGGGACTAGCCCCCGGGGGCACCGGGGAGCTGTTTTTT.

About this clone itself: The same CDR3 can be traced to other DNA sequences in this sample. This sequence joins TRBV5-1 and TRBJ2-1; TRBD1 matches at 9 bases. With 3 bases clipped from V and 6 bases from J, the junction kept 4 bases outside the gene matches. Germline loops: CDR1 SGHRS, CDR2 YFSETQ. The CDR3 contains 14 residues. The CDR3 spells CASSSTGGGNEQFF. Here the CDR3 DNA reads TGCGCCAGCAGCTCGACAGGGGGTGGCAATGAGCAGTTCTTC.